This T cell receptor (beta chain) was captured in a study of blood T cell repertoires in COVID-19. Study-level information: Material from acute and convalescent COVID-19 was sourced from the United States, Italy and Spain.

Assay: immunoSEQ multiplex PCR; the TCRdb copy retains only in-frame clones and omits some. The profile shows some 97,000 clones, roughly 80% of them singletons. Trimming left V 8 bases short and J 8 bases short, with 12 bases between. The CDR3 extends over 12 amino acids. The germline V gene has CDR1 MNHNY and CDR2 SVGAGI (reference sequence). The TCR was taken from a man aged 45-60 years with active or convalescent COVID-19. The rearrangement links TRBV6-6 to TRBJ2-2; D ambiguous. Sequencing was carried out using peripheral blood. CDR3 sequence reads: CASADLRGELFF. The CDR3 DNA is TGTGCCAGCGCCGACCTGAGGGGGGAGCTGTTTTTT.